Included here is one T cell receptor beta chain sequence, with context. This sample is part of a study of blood T cell repertoires in COVID-19. Looking at the study overall: Spain, Italy and the United States supplied samples that represented acute and convalescent COVID-19. In each case, the material was cDNA or gDNA derived from T cells, B-cell-depleted T cells, or PBMCs.

Produced via immunoSEQ multiplex PCR; TCRdb's table is partial and in-frame only. The table records under 250,000 clones, around 80% of them present only once. This CDR3 has 14 residues. The V gene lost 6 bases and the J gene lost 2 bases, with 12 bases spanning the gap. CDR1 is MNHEY, CDR2 SVGEGT, per germline. The sample comprised peripheral blood. The sequence was obtained from a woman aged 40 to 50 with acute or convalescent COVID-19. The gene calls are TRBV6-2 or TRBV6-3 and TRBJ2-3; D is undetermined. The CDR3 spells CASSPLSLTDTQYF. The CDR3 DNA reads TGTGCCAGCAGCCCCCTAAGCCTCACAGATACGCAGTATTTT.